Each of the 24 T cell receptor beta chains below was sequenced from the same sample in a study of blood T cell repertoires in COVID-19 (dated by TCRdb to 2019 to 2021). Receptor amplification or capture employed the immunoSEQ multiplex PCR assay. Sourced from immuneACCESS, this table was stored by TCRdb with only in-frame sequences that have V and J called. A share of the clones is absent; for the studies checked, an unresolved V gene accounts for under half, and the remainder has no known explanation. Counted in this sample were 97,000 or so clones; approximately 84% of them appeared once. The ten largest clones represent roughly 10% of the sample. The sequencing input was peripheral blood. The origin of the receptors is a man between 65 and 79 years old with acute or convalescent COVID-19.

The CDR3 reads CAIGGQPNQPQHF. The CDR3 nucleotides read TGTGCCATCGGGGGACAGCCGAATCAGCCCCAGCATTTT. The rearrangement uses TRBV10-3 and TRBJ1-5; the match to TRBD1 covers 7 bases. Germline-derived CDR1 and CDR2 are ENHRY and SYGVKD. The CDR3 covers 13 residues. J was trimmed by 4 bases and V by 8 bases; bases with no gene match: 5.

The chain recombines TRBV14 with TRBJ2-3, with TRBD2 matching 11 bases. CDR3 size: 21 residues. J was trimmed by 3 bases and V by 0 bases; bases with no gene match: 17. Germline CDR1 SGHDN, CDR2 FVKESK. The CDR3 protein is CASSQDDRGVAGGSETDTQYF. CDR3 nucleotide sequence: TGTGCCAGCAGCCAAGACGACAGGGGAGTAGCGGGAGGGTCGGAAACAGATACGCAGTATTTT. The full variable domain, its missing parts supplied by reference TRBV14 and TRBJ2-3, is EAGVTQFPSHSVIEKGQTVTLRCDPISGHDNLYWYRRVMGKEIKFLLHFVKESKQDESGMPNNRFLAERTGGTYSTLKVQPAELEDSGVYFCASSQDDRGVAGGSETDTQYFGPGTRLTVL.

The table lists this clone with a count of one. The chain employs TRBV18 and TRBJ1-1; TRBD1 agrees at 10 bases. The CDR3 length is 16 residues. V shed 5 bases and J 1 base; nucleotides not matched to a gene: 7. Looked up from germline, CDR1 is KGHSH and CDR2 is LQKENI. Here the CDR3 reads CASSATRQGANTEAFF. The CDR3 DNA reads TGTGCCAGCTCAGCGACCCGACAGGGGGCGAACACTGAAGCTTTCTTT.

V usage is TRBV6-1 and J usage is TRBJ2-3; 8 nucleotides align to TRBD2. The ends lost 3 bases at V and 2 bases at J; junction bases unmatched: 13. CDR1 is MNHNS, CDR2 SASEGT, per germline. This CDR3 is built from 18 residues. CDR3: CASSDVAGLTKFTDTQYF. In DNA form, the CDR3 reads TGTGCCAGCAGTGACGTAGCGGGACTCACTAAATTCACAGATACGCAGTATTTT.

The chain employs TRBV7-9 and TRBJ1-5; TRBD1 agrees at 9 bases. J lost 4 bases, V lost 5 bases, and 6 bases had no gene match. The CDR3 sequence is 15 residues long. From germline, CDR1 is SEHNR and CDR2 FQNEAQ (reference sequence). CDR3 nucleotides: TGTGCCAGCAGCGAAACCGGGACAGGGAATCAGCCCCAGCATTTT. It encodes CASSETGTGNQPQHF.

The chain couples TRBV5-6 to TRBJ1-3; D perhaps matches TRBD1 (6 bases). The CDR3 totals 12 residues. V dropped 4 bases and J dropped 7 bases, with 9 bases sitting between them. CDR1 is SGHDT, CDR2 YYEEEE, per germline. CDR3 coding DNA: TGTGCCAGCAGCAACAGGGTTAACACCATATATTTT. The encoded protein is CASSNRVNTIYF.

The rearrangement uses TRBV18 and TRBJ2-3; D gene ambiguous. Trimming pared 0 bases from V and 4 bases from J, leaving 5 bases between. This CDR3 contains 13 residues. Germline-derived CDR1 and CDR2 are KGHSH and LQKENI. The CDR3 bases are TGTGCCAGCTCACCACCTGTCGCAGATACGCAGTATTTT. Translating it yields CASSPPVADTQYF.

The gene calls are TRBV29-1 and TRBJ2-7, with a weak D call TRBD1 (5 bases). CDR1 SQVTM and CDR2 ANQGSEA come from the germline V gene. This CDR3 contains 11 residues. The V gene lost 4 bases and the J gene lost 2 bases, with 6 bases spanning the gap. The CDR3 is CSVGGPYEQYF. Written as DNA, the CDR3 is TGCAGCGTTGGGGGCCCCTACGAGCAGTACTTC.

The CDR3 here is CASSAGRGNTEAFF. CDR3 coding DNA: TGTGCCAGCAGCGCCGGCAGGGGGAACACTGAAGCTTTCTTT. The chain has TRBV5-4 and TRBJ1-1, with a weak D call TRBD1 (6 bases). V shed 4 bases and J shed 1 base, with 11 bases lying between them. The CDR3 runs to 14 residues. CDR1 and CDR2 (germline): SGHNT, YYREEE (reference sequence).

Only a few counts were recorded for this clone. The rearrangement links TRBV28 to TRBJ2-5; 14 nucleotides align to TRBD2. Germline V gene data show CDR1 as MDHEN and CDR2 as SYDVKM. The CDR3 is 18 residues long. V was clipped by 5 bases and J by 4 bases; unmatched bases: 12. The chain's CDR3 is CASSLYLGTSGSSETQYF. The CDR3 DNA sequence: TGTGCCAGCAGTCTGTATCTCGGGACTAGCGGGAGTTCAGAGACCCAGTACTTC.

This clone was observed a single time. This CDR3 reads CASSSDLDLGYEQYF. CDR3 sequence (DNA): TGTGCCAGCAGCTCAGACTTGGACTTGGGCTACGAGCAGTACTTC. The chain is built from TRBV13 and TRBJ2-7; possible D gene TRBD2, 5 bases. Per germline, CDR1 PRHDT and CDR2 FYEKMQ (reference sequence). The CDR3 contains 15 residues. V lost 4 bases, J lost 3 bases, and 16 bases lay in between. Filled out from reference TRBV13 and TRBJ2-7, the complete variable domain reads AAGVIQSPRHLIKEKRETATLKCYPIPRHDTVYWYQQGPGQDPQFLISFYEKMQSDKGSIPDRFSAQQFSDYHSELNMSSLELGDSALYFCASSSDLDLGYEQYFGPGTRLTVT.

This chain joins TRBV28 and TRBJ2-6, with D possibly TRBD1 on 5 matching bases. Trimming took off 1 base at V and 5 bases at J, with 12 bases between the two ends. Germline-derived CDR1 and CDR2 are MDHEN and SYDVKM. This CDR3 region has 16 residues. The CDR3 protein is CASSLYSTARANVLTF. CDR3 sequence (DNA): TGTGCCAGCAGTTTATATTCGACAGCGAGGGCCAACGTCCTGACTTTC.

The J gene is TRBJ1-3, the V gene TRBV13; the D gene is possibly TRBD1 (6 bases). The V end was cut by 0 bases, the J end by 0 bases, with 9 bases between. CDR1 and CDR2 (germline): PRHDT, FYEKMQ (reference sequence). The CDR3 consists of 16 residues. The CDR3 protein is CASSLGQGFSGNTIYF. Written as DNA, the CDR3 is TGTGCCAGCAGCTTAGGACAGGGTTTCTCTGGAAACACCATATATTTT.

This chain links TRBV10-3 with TRBJ1-2; 9 bases match TRBD1. Germline V gives CDR1 ENHRY, CDR2 SYGVKD. The V gene end was trimmed by 4 bases and the J gene end by 1 base; junction bases not matched to a gene: 1. This CDR3 has 14 residues. CDR3 region: CAISAGQGNYGYTF. The CDR3 region has the DNA TGTGCCATCAGTGCGGGACAGGGTAACTATGGCTACACCTTC.

The chain uses TRBV4-1 and TRBJ2-7; 9 bases fit TRBD2. This CDR3 spans 17 amino acids. J lost 6 bases, V lost 1 base, and 13 bases had no gene match. Germline-derived CDR1 and CDR2 are MGHRA and YSYEKL. The CDR3 protein is CASSQAPWRGRAGEQYF. In nucleotides, the CDR3 is TGCGCCAGCAGCCAAGCCCCGTGGCGCGGGAGGGCCGGCGAGCAGTACTTC.

This clone was observed a few times. This chain uses TRBV28 with TRBJ2-3; no definite D call. Germline-derived CDR1 and CDR2 are MDHEN and SYDVKM. Trimming cost V 5 bases and J 7 bases, with 22 bases left between them. The CDR3 has 16 amino acids. The CDR3 DNA sequence: TGTGCCAGCAGTCCCACAAAAACAACAGCTTCACATACGCAGTATTTT. This gives the protein CASSPTKTTASHTQYF. Full variable domain (missing parts from reference TRBV28 and TRBJ2-3): DVKVTQSSRYLVKRTGEKVFLECVQDMDHENMFWYRQDPGLGLRLIYFSYDVKMKEKGDIPEGYSVSREKKERFSLILESASTNQTSMYLCASSPTKTTASHTQYFGPGTRLTVL.

This clone appeared a few times. This chain connects TRBV6-5 to TRBJ1-2; 10 nucleotides match TRBD1. The CDR3 is 15 amino acids. From germline, CDR1 is MNHEY and CDR2 SVGAGI. Unmatched junction bases numbered 9, after V lost 5 bases and J lost 6 bases. The CDR3 nucleotides read TGTGCCAGCAGTCTGGCCCGGGACAGGGGAGATGGCTACACCTTC. This sequence encodes CASSLARDRGDGYTF.

This clone has just a few counts. The chain is built from TRBV2 and TRBJ1-5; TRBD1 aligns across 9 bases. Germline V gene data show CDR1 as SNHLY and CDR2 as FYNNEI. The trim removed 2 bases at V and 2 bases at J, leaving 7 bases unmatched. CDR3 size: 17 residues. DNA of the CDR3: TGTGCCAGCAGTGAAATAGGGACAGGGTTTGGCAATCAGCCCCAGCATTTT. This codes for CASSEIGTGFGNQPQHF.

The gene calls are TRBV6-4 and TRBJ2-1; D gene ambiguous. Germline-derived CDR1 and CDR2 are MRHNA and SNTAGT. V dropped 2 bases and J dropped 4 bases, with 3 bases sitting between them. The CDR3 loop spans 12 amino acids. CDR3 coding DNA: TGTGCCAGCAGTGACCTTTACAATGAGCAGTTCTTC. It translates to CASSDLYNEQFF.

The rearrangement joins TRBV6-2 or TRBV6-3 to TRBJ1-1; tentative D call: TRBD1 (5 bases). The ends were cut back, 2 bases at V and 7 bases at J, with 17 bases in the middle. The CDR3 has 15 residues. Germline V gene sequence: CDR1 MNHEY, CDR2 SVGEGT. CDR3: CASSYDLPRGGEAFF. In nucleotides, the CDR3 is TGTGCCAGCAGTTACGATCTCCCAAGGGGTGGTGAAGCTTTCTTT.

The chain has TRBV2 and TRBJ1-5; 8 nucleotides align to TRBD1. Germline V gene lookup returns CDR1 SNHLY and CDR2 FYNNEI. V lost 5 bases, J lost 7 bases, and 7 bases stayed unmatched. The CDR3 runs to 14 residues. The CDR3 nucleotides read TGTGCCAGCAGTTCAACAGGGGGAGGCCAGCCCCAGCATTTT. As protein: CASSSTGGGQPQHF. Based on the CDR3 plus reference TRBV2 and TRBJ1-5, the full variable domain is EPEVTQTPSHQVTQMGQEVILRCVPISNHLYFYWYRQILGQKVEFLVSFYNNEISEKSEIFDDQFSVERPDGSNFTLKIRSTKLEDSAMYFCASSSTGGGQPQHFGDGTRLSIL.

The rearrangement joins TRBV19 to TRBJ2-1; 16 bases are shared with TRBD2. The ends lost 7 bases at V and 6 bases at J; junction bases unmatched: 3. CDR3 size: 15 residues. Germline V CDR1 and CDR2: LNHDA, SQIVND (reference sequence). This CDR3 is CASKGTSGGANEQFF. In DNA form, the CDR3 reads TGTGCCAGTAAGGGGACTAGCGGGGGGGCCAATGAGCAGTTCTTC. Full variable domain (rest looked up from reference TRBV19 and TRBJ2-1): DGGITQSPKYLFRKEGQNVTLSCEQNLNHDAMYWYRQDPGQGLRLIYYSQIVNDFQKGDIAEGYSVSREKKESFPLTVTSAQKNPTAFYLCASKGTSGGANEQFFGPGTRLTVL.

V and J are TRBV30 and TRBJ2-1, with 13 bases identical to TRBD2. The CDR3 covers 17 residues. Losses at the gene ends were 4 bases for V and 0 bases for J; bases not matched to a gene: 6. Germline CDR1 and CDR2: GTSNPN and SVGIG (reference sequence). The CDR3 reads CAWTLLAGGSSYNEQFF. In nucleotides, the CDR3 is TGTGCCTGGACTTTACTAGCGGGAGGGTCCTCCTACAATGAGCAGTTCTTC.

The gene calls are TRBV28 and TRBJ2-1; the match to TRBD2 covers 8 bases. The V segment lost 2 bases and the J segment 8 bases; nucleotides outside the gene matches: 11. Germline V gene sequence: CDR1 MDHEN, CDR2 SYDVKM. The CDR3 loop spans 16 amino acids. The CDR3 region is CASSLSGSGRGDEQFF. CDR3 bases: TGTGCCAGCAGTTTAAGTGGCAGCGGGAGAGGCGATGAGCAGTTCTTC.